The present T cell receptor beta chain was sequenced within a study of blood T cells in healthy people across ages (dated by TCRdb to between 2015 and 2016). With respect to the entire study: In model experiments, template switching captured roughly one uniquely barcoded TCR beta cDNA molecule for every two T cells. The study measured age-related changes in TCR beta repertoire diversity using deep sequencing normalized with unique cDNA molecular identifiers. The donors were split into four age groups: young (average 16 years), middle-aged (roughly 42), aged (roughly 60) and long-lived (under 90). Using the same blood draw, the study looked at two additional independent replicas of 1 million unique cDNA reads for two donors, one aged 18 to 30 and the other aged 80 or older.

The roughly 39 donors, aged roughly 6 to 95 years, were systemically healthy Caucasian individuals from Russia. Ten milliliters of peripheral blood were drawn from each donor into EDTA-treated Vacutainer tubes. Ficoll-Paque density-gradient centrifugation was used to isolate PBMCs, with at least 6.5 million obtained per sample. Trizol reagent was used to extract total RNA from the PBMCs, yielding at least 5.5 micrograms per sample. Naive CD45RAhigh/CD27high T cell percentages were measured by flow cytometry on a PBMC aliquot from every donor. A remark on this clonotype: Its recognized antigen is unknown. No quality values exist for individual bases; no much larger clone is one base distant.

Receptors were amplified or captured by 5' RACE. The reads were generated on an Illumina HiSeq 2500. The second PCR ran for roughly 6 to 11 cycles and used a J-beta primer mix along with a sample-barcoded 5' primer. A template-switch 5' adaptor carrying 12 random nucleotides introduced a unique molecular identifier onto each TCR beta cDNA molecule. Each sample yielded at least 2.5 million CDR3-containing paired-end reads. All of the RNA was converted into first-strand cDNA using the Mint cDNA synthesis kit, with a TRBC-specific oligonucleotide serving as the primer. Following uracil-DNA glycosylase treatment, a first 18-cycle PCR with universal primers M1SS and BC2_uni_R was performed on all cDNA. The original methods were these. For normalization, 1 million high-quality reads were randomly selected from each sample, with every read carrying a distinct molecular identifier. Instead of being binned into consensus sequences, reads with shared molecular identifiers were discarded. MiTCR, with a Q25 quality threshold and the strictest error-elimination algorithm, was used for CDR3 identification, clonotype clustering and error correction. A nonparametric unseen species model with Euler transformation was used to estimate lower-bound total TCR beta diversity. Starting from the raw public reads, TCRdb applied fastp trimming at Q25, assembled clones with MiXCR and retained in-frame beta chains. Each entry is one CDR3 protein sequence, shown with its most common DNA and genes. The V and J calls here are based on TCRdb, not the publication. In all, the sample holds roughly 1,000,000 distinct CDR3 sequences, and about 23% of those were seen once. Clones ranked in the top ten supply about 0.8% of the sample.

The paper's findings and limits, for the study overall: The long-lived group showed more naive CD4+ T cells, fewer expanded clones and increased TCR diversity than the aged group, suggesting age selection. Donor CMV infection status was unknown, potentially confounding age-related changes in expanded clonotypes. Total diversity estimates from one million sequenced T cells were considered lower bounds and underestimates. Bulk unsorted PBMC profiling prevented conclusive comparison of naive and antigen-experienced compartments. As age increased, observed TCR beta diversity per million T cells dropped in a roughly linear way, and a significant reduction was already evident by age roughly 36. The percentage of naive T cells measured by flow cytometry correlated strongly with observed TCR beta diversity.

This sample also appeared in a second study, on T cells of mothers and their children. The second source states: Nine systemically healthy Caucasian individuals served as donors, namely three mothers together with their six children. cDNA synthesis consumed the entire amount of extracted RNA, loaded at 1.5 ug RNA in each 15 ul reaction. In the second PCR, the M1S primer introduced both the sample barcodes and 2-4 random nucleotides. Each mother yielded over 8 million TCR beta CDR3 reads and each child a few million reads. TCR recombination output is similarly shaped by thymic selection in related and unrelated pairs, with a minor effect exerted by inherited differences. Normalized repertoire overlap was always slightly but never significantly higher in related than unrelated mother-child pairs. No persistent microchimeric T cell clones were found, with a detection sensitivity of approximately 95 clones per million clonotypes. In the study, deep NGS was used to compare the TCR beta repertoires of mothers and children, and features distinguishing related mother-child pairs from unrelated individuals were sought. Mothers averaged around 40 +/- 4 years of age and children averaged roughly 10 +/- 4 years. Libraries were sequenced on Illumina HiSeq 2000 with 100+100 nt paired-end reads after adapter ligation with NEBNext reagents. To prevent cross-contamination, the mother and child libraries were prepared one month apart and sequenced in separate runs. Between roughly 450,000 and 2,000,000 distinct TCR beta clonotypes were identified per donor. Naive TCR beta clonotypes were estimated from low-frequency clonotypes matched to each donor's FACS-determined naive share, without sorting.

The clonotype was recovered from a girl aged 2-10 years in good health. Sequencing input: blood.

The CDR3 protein is CASSSTPGPGTEAFF. The DNA reads TGTGCCAGCAGTTCCACACCGGGCCCCGGGACTGAAGCTTTCTTT. In this chain, TRBV27 is recombined with TRBJ1-1; there is no confident call for the D gene. At the junction V is shortened by 4 bases and J by 5 bases, with 17 bases in between. Including cysteine and phenylalanine, the CDR3 has 15 amino acids. Only the CDR3 portion is preserved as DNA: 45 bases, with reading frame beginning at the first base. As encoded in the germline V gene (reference sequence), CDR1 is MNHEY while CDR2 is SMNVEV.